The subject of this entry is one T cell receptor beta chain. Its antigen has not been determined. The input lacks base qualities; no much larger clone sits a single base away. The cohort was made up of about 610 healthy bone marrow donors. At the time of sampling, every cohort member was nominally healthy, though immune exposures that went unrecorded were likely present. The donor was CMV seronegative and was included in the group of over 300 seronegative cohort members. Each donor provided a peripheral blood sample, and peripheral blood mononuclear cells were used for TCR beta sequencing. The Qiagen DNeasy Blood Extraction Kit was used to extract genomic DNA from the blood cell samples. In the germline V gene, CDR1 corresponds to SNHLY and CDR2 to FYNNEI. The CDR3 spans 13 residues, from the cysteine through the phenylalanine. Just CDR3 DNA is preserved here, 39 bases in frame from base 1. Germline trimming amounts to 6 bases on V and 8 bases on J, with 3 as the count of junction bases outside the gene matches.

The data derive from a study of cytomegalovirus exposure and HLA in healthy donors (dated by TCRdb to 2016 to 2017). The study in broad terms: According to an earlier analysis of a few hundred of the donors, 200 million or so T cells yielded approximately 120 million unique TCR beta sequences and roughly 280 Gb of sequence data. About 310 gigabases of sequencing data and 70 million to 100 million unique TCR sequences were included in an early release covering 550 to 650 HLA-typed donors. Among the roughly 410 genotyped donors, around 79% belonged to the genetic ancestry cluster associated with self-reported Caucasian donors. The study was designed to test whether signatures of past pathogen exposure could be identified by cataloging public T cell receptors. The T cell repertoires of roughly 660 subjects were profiled by immunosequencing and related to cytomegalovirus serostatus. A separate validation cohort of roughly 130 different subjects was used in addition to the 666-subject first cohort. The study combined high-throughput TCR immunosequencing, statistical association of individual TCRs with disease status, and machine learning to predict cytomegalovirus infection status. A later analysis re-examined previously published TCR beta repertoires from several hundred donors and added high-resolution HLA genotyping to investigate patterns of TCR occurrence. The later analysis used no new phenotypic data to find candidate immune exposures, relying instead on TCR beta sequences and their occurrence across donors. An earlier analysis of 587 of the donors used high-throughput TCR beta sequencing to judge whether each TCR beta V gene segment behaved as functional or pseudogenic. Donor age, sex, ethnicity and CMV serostatus were compiled together with the repertoire data. A later genetic analysis used genome-wide SNP genotypes for 398 of the 666 donors, treating that subset as a discovery cohort. Every repertoire in the discovery cohort had been generated on one and the same sequencing platform. Class I and class II HLA loci were covered by the typing at four-digit resolution. The number of typed donors differed by locus: 629-630 for A, B, C, DRB1 and DQB1; some 500 for DQA1; roughly 600 for DPA1; and around 450 for DPB1. Because of strong linkage in the cohort, a few DR-DQ haplotypes were treated as single units for association and clustering. Across 398 genotyped donors of the cohort, an average of approximately 240,000 unique TCR beta nucleotide sequences per donor were sequenced, and approximately 19% of those sequences were non-productive.

Libraries were constructed by the immunoSEQ multiplex PCR assay. A mixture of 60 forward primers for TCR Vbeta segments and 13 reverse primers for TCR Jbeta segments was used in the multiplex PCR. The CDR3 region of rearranged TCR beta genes was amplified from genomic DNA by a multiplex PCR assay. Amplified TCR beta libraries were sequenced as 87-base-pair reads on the Illumina HiSeq System. In the authors' own workflow: A later analysis tallied 80 million to 95 million unique TCR beta chains across the 610 or so repertoires, and around 12 million of those chains were shared by two or more donors. A nearest-neighbor algorithm error-corrected the raw reads and collapsed the reads into unique sequences, merging closely related sequences to remove PCR and sequencing errors. Alignment of CDR3 sequences to IMGT reference sequences was used to assign V, D and J gene segments. For a sequence to be retained, a match of at least six nucleotides was required to both a V gene segment and a J gene segment. A rearrangement counted as productive if the CDR3 had no stop codons and remained in frame with V and J, and every other rearrangement counted as non-productive. CDR3 was defined by IMGT convention, running from the second conserved V-encoded cysteine to the conserved J-encoded phenylalanine. In an earlier analysis of 550 to 650 of the donors, sequences lacking an unambiguous match to a single V gene segment were excluded. In an earlier analysis of almost 600 of the donors, a V segment was called functional when productive rearrangements were above 56.7%, and segregating when the standard deviation between donors exceeded 5%. A statistical classification framework was developed to diagnose cytomegalovirus status using the catalog of TCR beta chain sequences. In a later analysis, TCR nucleotide sequences were compared against IMGT/GENE-DB human TR gene sequences so that V and J genes could be assigned. In a later analysis, CDR3 sequences and most-parsimonious VDJ recombination scenarios were assigned using the TCRdist pipeline. A later analysis defined each TCR beta chain by its CDR3 amino acid sequence plus V-gene family, and excluded reads lacking a unique V-gene family. As a way to deal with suspected cross-contamination and a sequencing artifact, a later analysis dropped 450 to 600 nucleotide sequences that were highly shared and had low generation probability. For each public chain, a later analysis derived a clonal expansion index from normalized ranks of inferred template counts within each repertoire. A later analysis computed generation probabilities with a VDJ recombination model fitted to out-of-frame rearrangements, and checked the results against IGoR. In a later analysis, hypergeometric tests were used to score TCR-TCR, TCR-HLA and TCR-CMV co-occurrence, with a repertoire-size bias correction applied to TCR pairs. In a later analysis, false discovery rates were estimated by permuting HLA or CMV assignments 20 times. In a later analysis, co-occurring TCRs were grouped using DBSCAN, with TCRdist sequence similarity added in when clustering inside HLA-allele-positive subsets. For co-occurrence clustering, repertoires with fewer than 30,000 or more than 120,000 public chains were excluded, along with five or six repertoires with anomalous nucleotide sharing. The immuneACCESS repertoire file appears here via TCRdb, limited to in-frame rearrangements. These files lack a portion of the clones; in checked studies, under half of the deficit traces to unresolved V genes, and the cause of the others is not known. V and J calls and clone size follow that table, whereas D and trimming were derived from the DNA. The sample profile shows 150,000 to 200,000 clones; about 80% of them were found once. About 15% of the sample comes from the top ten.

Study-level results and caveats: A few of the identified cytomegalovirus-associated TCR beta chains were confirmed in vitro to be specific for cytomegalovirus antigens. Broadly in line with IMGT annotations, most TCR beta V segments showed up in productive rearrangements about 87% or about 30% of the time in an earlier analysis of several hundred of the donors. In a later analysis, several top co-occurrence clusters were reported to appear linked to parvovirus B19, influenza, CMV and Epstein-Barr virus. A total of 150 or so TCR beta chains were listed by the study as associated with cytomegalovirus. Roughly uniform sequencing depth across donors was assumed in presence/absence analyses, although this assumption may not hold. When HLA alleles, especially DR and DQ, strongly co-occurred, attributing TCR associations to individual alleles was difficult. V-gene and J-gene trimming of TCR beta chains was associated with a missense DCLRE1C variant in a later genetic analysis, and the association was replicated in an independent cohort. In a later analysis, 16,951 TCR beta sequences were associated with specific HLA alleles at a false discovery rate of 0.05. A further reported finding was that TCR beta sequences accurately predicted the HLA-A and HLA-B alleles for most subjects in the first cohort. In this cohort, only TCR beta chains were sequenced, and detectable features were limited by the absence of alpha or paired-chain data. A group of highly shared sequence variants was considered likely to be a technical artifact of the sequencing pipeline. A later analysis found that TCR association rates varied across HLA loci, with DRB1 alleles showing the most associated TCRs and HLA-C alleles the fewest. It was suggested by the authors that the approach could potentially be generalized to other disease states and immunological phenotypes. Compared with equally common non-associated chains, HLA-associated TCR beta chains in a later analysis were more clonally expanded and had lower generation probabilities. Correlated functional status among segregating V segments might reflect linkage disequilibrium, but an unknown experimental factor could not be ruled out. A later analysis found that most CMV-associated TCR beta chains appeared HLA-restricted, with HLA associations seemingly driven largely by CMV exposure. Immune exposure information for the cohort was limited to CMV serostatus. Because counts were too low, more than 15 rarely observed V segments, including chromosome 9 orphons, were left out of the earlier analysis of 500 to 750 of the donors. Because HLA typing was missing for some donors at each locus, association tests included only the typed subset. Cytomegalovirus status was reported to be diagnosed by the classifier with high specificity and sensitivity in both the original and validation cohorts. In a later genetic analysis, fewer N-insertions in productive TCRs were reported among donors in an Asian-associated ancestry cluster than the approximately 670-donor mean. While some public TCRs were present in many individuals, most TCR sequences turned up only very rarely across donors. Some IMGT-functional V segments, including TRBV6-2 and TRBV6-3, could not be distinguished by the 87-base-pair reads and were therefore excluded.

The V and J segments used are TRBV2 and TRBJ1-4; 10 central bases correspond to TRBD1. This receptor was identified in a middle-aged woman in good health and CMV-seronegative. The sequenced material came from PBMCs. The nucleotide sequence reads as follows: TGTGCCAGCAGACGGGACAGGGGAGAAAAACTGTTTTTT. This is translated as CASRRDRGEKLFF.